This T cell receptor beta chain was recovered during a study of beta chain features in type 1 diabetes. The CDR3 has 20 residues. Germline assignment: CDR1 KGHSH and CDR2 LQKENI. V shed 5 bases, J shed 5 bases, and the junction held 23 bases outside the gene matches. General study findings and limits: VDJ junctions sequenced from type 1 diabetes patients showed fewer insertions and more deletions. The naive, central memory and Treg TCRB repertoires looked more alike in patients than they did in healthy donors.

As every portion of the isolated RNA was reverse transcribed, the sequencing read expressed TCRB transcripts. The data were produced by immunoSEQ multiplex PCR, yet TCRdb's version contains in-frame clones alone and is incomplete. This table holds about 930,000 clones, 15% to 20% found once. Only a few counts were recorded for this clone. No antigen is known for it. V usage is TRBV18 and J usage is TRBJ1-1; 10 bases are shared with TRBD1. Sequenced material: naive CD4+ T cells from blood. This clonotype was obtained from a woman aged 18-29 years in good health. CDR3 coding DNA: TGTGCCAGCTCAGCTTACTCCGGGACAGGGGCTTTGGGGCCCAATACTGAAGCTTTCTTT. Protein sequence: CASSAYSGTGALGPNTEAFF.